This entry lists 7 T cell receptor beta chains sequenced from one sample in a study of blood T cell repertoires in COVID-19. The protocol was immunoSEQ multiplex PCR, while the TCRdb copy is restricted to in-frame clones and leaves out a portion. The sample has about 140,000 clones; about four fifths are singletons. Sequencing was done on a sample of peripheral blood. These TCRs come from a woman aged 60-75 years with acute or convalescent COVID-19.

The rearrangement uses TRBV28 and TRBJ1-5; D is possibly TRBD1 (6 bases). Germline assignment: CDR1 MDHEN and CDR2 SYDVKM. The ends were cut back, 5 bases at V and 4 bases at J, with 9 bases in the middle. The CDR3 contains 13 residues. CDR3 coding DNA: TGTGCCAGCAGTAAACAGGGAAATCAGCCCCAGCATTTT. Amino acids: CASSKQGNQPQHF.

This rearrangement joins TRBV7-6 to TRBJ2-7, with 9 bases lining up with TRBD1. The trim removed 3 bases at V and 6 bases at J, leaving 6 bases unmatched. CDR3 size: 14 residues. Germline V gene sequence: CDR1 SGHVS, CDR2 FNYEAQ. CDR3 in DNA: TGTGCCAGCAGCTTGGGACAGGGATCATCCGAGCAGTACTTC. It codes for CASSLGQGSSEQYF. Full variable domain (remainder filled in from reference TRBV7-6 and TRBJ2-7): GAGVSQSPRYKVTKRGQDVALRCDPISGHVSLYWYRQALGQGPEFLTYFNYEAQQDKSGLPNDRFSAERPEGSISTLTIQRTEQRDSAMYRCASSLGQGSSEQYFGPGTRLTVT.

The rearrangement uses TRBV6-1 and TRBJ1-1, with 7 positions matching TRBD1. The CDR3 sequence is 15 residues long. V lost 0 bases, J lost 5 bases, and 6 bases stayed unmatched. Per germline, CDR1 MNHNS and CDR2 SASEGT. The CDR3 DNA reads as TGTGCCAGCAGTGAAGCAGTGACAGGGAGTACTGAAGCTTTCTTT. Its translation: CASSEAVTGSTEAFF.

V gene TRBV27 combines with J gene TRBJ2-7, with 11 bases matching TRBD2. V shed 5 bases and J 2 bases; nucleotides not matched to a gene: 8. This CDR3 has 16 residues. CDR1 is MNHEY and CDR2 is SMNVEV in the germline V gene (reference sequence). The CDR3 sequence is CASSPLAGGSPYEQYF. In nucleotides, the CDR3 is TGTGCCAGCAGTCCCCTAGCGGGAGGCTCCCCCTACGAGCAGTACTTC.

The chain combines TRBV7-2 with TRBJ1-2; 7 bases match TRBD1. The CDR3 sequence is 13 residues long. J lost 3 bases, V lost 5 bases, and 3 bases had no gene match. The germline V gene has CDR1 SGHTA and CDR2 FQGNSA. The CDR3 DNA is TGTGCCAGCAGCCGAGACAGGGACTATGGCTACACCTTC. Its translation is CASSRDRDYGYTF.

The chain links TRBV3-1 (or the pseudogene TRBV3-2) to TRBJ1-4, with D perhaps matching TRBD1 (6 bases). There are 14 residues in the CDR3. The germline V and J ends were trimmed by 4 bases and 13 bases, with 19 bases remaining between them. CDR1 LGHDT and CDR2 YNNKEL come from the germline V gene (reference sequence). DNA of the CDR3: TGTGCCAGCAGCCTAAGAGCGGGGGCCGCGGGACTGTTTTTT. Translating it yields CASSLRAGAAGLFF.

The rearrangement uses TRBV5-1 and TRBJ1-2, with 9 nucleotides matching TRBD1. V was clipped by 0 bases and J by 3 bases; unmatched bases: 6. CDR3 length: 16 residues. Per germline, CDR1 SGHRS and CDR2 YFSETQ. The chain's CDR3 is CASSLEGTGSHYGYTF. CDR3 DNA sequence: TGCGCCAGCAGCTTGGAAGGGACAGGGTCCCACTATGGCTACACCTTC.